This T cell receptor beta chain originates from a study of blood T cell repertoires in COVID-19. Study-level background: Sample material is recorded as cDNA or gDNA derived from T cells, B-cell-depleted T cells, or PBMCs.

Recovered status in Cohort 3 required two negative PCRs, clearance, or symptom resolution. This CDR3 has 15 residues. Germline lookup yields CDR1 SGHDN and CDR2 FVKESK. J was trimmed by 5 bases and V by 4 bases; bases with no gene match: 7. Generated by immunoSEQ multiplex PCR, the TCRdb table keeps only in-frame clones and is missing some. The repertoire includes a few hundred thousand clones, over 75% of them detected once, and under 2.5% sits in the top ten. The sequence came from a man under 40 who had recovered from COVID-19. The chain couples TRBV14 to TRBJ1-1, with 10 bases that match TRBD1. The specimen was PBMCs or T cells enriched from blood (not recorded which). CDR3 bases: TGTGCCAGCAGCCCTCGACAGGGGGCTTGGACTGAAGCTTTCTTT. This translates into CASSPRQGAWTEAFF.